Below, 20 T cell receptor beta chains from the same sample are listed, as sequenced in a study of cytomegalovirus exposure and HLA in healthy donors. PCR used 60 Vbeta primers and 13 Jbeta primers. The data were produced by immunoSEQ multiplex PCR, yet TCRdb's version contains in-frame clones alone and is incomplete. The listing contains fewer than 150,000 clones. The sample was PBMCs. The receptors come from a woman aged 55-70 years in good health and CMV-seronegative.

V usage is TRBV7-8 and J usage is TRBJ1-4; a possible D gene is TRBD1 (5 bases). The V end lost 1 base, the J end lost 5 bases, and 17 bases lay between the germline ends. The CDR3 length is 17 residues. Germline CDR1 reads SGHVS; CDR2 reads FQNEAQ. The CDR3 reads CASSLGRGGEGNEKLFF. DNA for the CDR3: TGTGCCAGCAGCTTAGGCCGGGGGGGGGAGGGCAATGAAAAACTGTTTTTT. Together with reference TRBV7-8 and TRBJ1-4, the CDR3 gives the full variable domain: GAGVSQSPRYKVAKRGQDVALRCDPISGHVSLFWYQQALGQGPEFLTYFQNEAQLDKSGLPSDRFFAERPEGSVSTLKIQRTQQEDSAVYLCASSLGRGGEGNEKLFFGSGTQLSVL.

The gene calls are TRBV19 and TRBJ1-5; TRBD1 matches at 9 bases. The CDR3 totals 13 residues. V shed 5 bases and J 9 bases; nucleotides not matched to a gene: 5. CDR1 and CDR2 from the germline V gene are LNHDA and SQIVND (reference sequence). The chain's CDR3 is CASSGTGFRPQHF. CDR3 nucleotides: TGTGCCAGTAGTGGGACAGGGTTTCGGCCCCAGCATTTT.

The genes are TRBV5-1 and TRBJ1-1; possibly TRBD1 for D (5 bases). This CDR3 spans 15 amino acids. Trimming cost V 0 bases and J 4 bases, with 13 bases left between them. In germline, CDR1 is SGHRS, CDR2 YFSETQ. CDR3 amino acids: CASSLVFGGSTEAFF. The CDR3 region has the DNA TGCGCCAGCAGCTTGGTATTCGGGGGGAGCACTGAAGCTTTCTTT. The whole variable domain, remainder taken from reference TRBV5-1 and TRBJ1-1, is KAGVTQTPRYLIKTRGQQVTLSCSPISGHRSVSWYQQTPGQGLQFLFEYFSETQRNKGNFPGRFSGRQFSNSRSEMNVSTLELGDSALYLCASSLVFGGSTEAFFGQGTRLTVV.

This chain connects TRBV7-9 to TRBJ2-1; the match to TRBD1 covers 9 bases. Germline assignment: CDR1 SEHNR and CDR2 FQNEAQ (reference sequence). This CDR3 has 14 residues. Trimming cost V 3 bases and J 6 bases; bases outside gene matches: 3. The CDR3 DNA reads as TGTGCCAGCAGCTTGGGACAGGGTAGCAATGAGCAGTTCTTC. Translation: CASSLGQGSNEQFF.

J is TRBJ1-1 and V is TRBV29-1, with unresolved D. This CDR3 spans 15 amino acids. V gave up 6 bases and J gave up 0 bases, with 17 bases separating them. Germline V gene lookup returns CDR1 SQVTM and CDR2 ANQGSEA. The CDR3 sequence: CSVIWLGRMNTEAFF. As DNA, the CDR3 is TGCAGCGTCATCTGGCTGGGCAGAATGAACACTGAAGCTTTCTTT.

V usage is TRBV28 and J usage is TRBJ1-1; 7 bases are a match to TRBD1. The CDR3 is made up of 17 amino acids. V shed 6 bases, J shed 0 bases, and the junction held 13 bases outside the gene matches. CDR1 and CDR2 (germline): MDHEN, SYDVKM. CDR3 nucleotides: TGTGCCAGCAGCCTATTTTCCCTACAGGGGATGAACACTGAAGCTTTCTTT. Amino acids: CASSLFSLQGMNTEAFF.

As DNA, the CDR3 is TGTGCCAGCAGTTCCCGGACAGGGAAACAGCCCCAGCATTTT. Protein sequence: CASSSRTGKQPQHF. The chain joins TRBV6-5 to TRBJ1-5; TRBD1 matches at 8 bases. V lost 4 bases to trimming and J lost 7 bases; unmatched junction nucleotides: 6. Germline V gives CDR1 MNHEY, CDR2 SVGAGI. CDR3 length equals 14 residues.

The CDR3 region is CASSDSNEQFF. CDR3 coding DNA: TGTGCCAGCAGCGACAGTAATGAGCAGTTCTTC. This chain links TRBV6-1 with TRBJ2-1; D possibly corresponds to TRBD1 (5 bases). V lost 6 bases, J lost 7 bases, and 7 bases lay in between. This CDR3 has 11 residues. Per the germline V gene, CDR1 is MNHNS and CDR2 is SASEGT.

The chain recombines TRBV14 with TRBJ1-1, with TRBD1 matching over 7 bases. The germline V gene has CDR1 SGHDN and CDR2 FVKESK. CDR3 length: 13 residues. After removal of 2 bases from V and 10 bases from J, the junction contained 7 bases not matched to a gene. As DNA, the CDR3 is TGTGCCAGCAGCCAAATTGAGGGGGCTGCAGCTTTCTTT. Its protein is CASSQIEGAAAFF.

The V and J genes are TRBV7-8 and TRBJ1-6; D is possibly TRBD1 (6 bases). The CDR3 is 15 amino acids. Germline CDR1 SGHVS, CDR2 FQNEAQ. Trimming pared 3 bases from V and 2 bases from J, leaving 8 bases between. In DNA, the CDR3 is TGTGCCAGCAGCTTCCGGACAGCCTATAATTCACCCCTCCACTTT. Protein: CASSFRTAYNSPLHF.

Details on this clone: Relative to the germline gene, one junction end is altered; a read error may explain this. The genes are TRBV7-7 and TRBJ1-3; 9 bases map to TRBD1. The CDR3 has 13 residues. Germline V lookup: CDR1 SSHAT, CDR2 FNYEAQ (reference sequence). The CDR3 reads CASSPRQGDTIYF. The CDR3 DNA follows: TGTGCTAGCAGCCCCAGACAGGGGGACACCATATATTTT.

The genes are TRBV7-9 and TRBJ2-3; weak D call: TRBD1 (6 bases). CDR3 length: 17 amino acids. Germline loops: CDR1 SEHNR, CDR2 FQNEAQ (reference sequence). Trimming pared 4 bases from V and 0 bases from J, leaving 17 bases between. CDR3 DNA: TGTGCCAGCAGCTCCGGGCTCCGGGACAAAAGCACAGATACGCAGTATTTT. Its protein is CASSSGLRDKSTDTQYF.

The chain employs TRBV19 and TRBJ2-7; D might be TRBD2 (6 bases). The CDR3 has 13 amino acids. The V gene lost 4 bases and the J gene lost 0 bases, with 7 bases spanning the gap. Germline V CDR1 and CDR2: LNHDA, SQIVND (reference sequence). CDR3 bases: TGTGCCAGTAGTACTAGCGTCTCCTACGAGCAGTACTTC. Protein sequence: CASSTSVSYEQYF.

J is TRBJ1-2 and V is TRBV7-6, with 7 bases fitting TRBD1. The CDR3 is 18 amino acids. Germline V lookup: CDR1 SGHVS, CDR2 FNYEAQ. V gave up 2 bases and J gave up 2 bases; unmatched junction bases: 14. DNA of the CDR3: TGTGCCAGCAGCTTAATTCCCGCGGGACAGAGGGGCAACTATGGCTACACCTTC. Translated: CASSLIPAGQRGNYGYTF. Combining the CDR3 with reference TRBV7-6 and TRBJ1-2 gives the whole variable domain GAGVSQSPRYKVTKRGQDVALRCDPISGHVSLYWYRQALGQGPEFLTYFNYEAQQDKSGLPNDRFSAERPEGSISTLTIQRTEQRDSAMYRCASSLIPAGQRGNYGYTFGSGTRLTVV.

The V gene is TRBV7-9, the J gene TRBJ2-1, with TRBD2 matching over 8 bases. Germline V gene lookup returns CDR1 SEHNR and CDR2 FQNEAQ (reference sequence). The J segment lost 8 bases and the V segment lost 7 bases, leaving 13 bases of the junction unmatched. The CDR3 length is 15 residues. The CDR3 DNA sequence: TGTGCCAGCACCCATCATGGGCGGGGGGCCTATGAGCAGTTCTTC. Encoded protein: CASTHHGRGAYEQFF.

The chain links TRBV9 to TRBJ2-7; D is undetermined. This CDR3 is built from 13 residues. CDR1 is SGDLS and CDR2 is YYNGEE in the germline V gene. V lost 0 bases and J 5 bases, leaving 9 bases between the germline ends. The CDR3: CASSVVPGNEQYF. The CDR3 DNA is TGTGCCAGCAGCGTAGTGCCAGGAAACGAGCAGTACTTC.

The V call is TRBV4-2, the J call TRBJ2-1; no firm D call. V lost 2 bases, J lost 6 bases, and 14 bases lay in between. CDR3 length: 15 amino acids. From germline, CDR1 is LGHNA and CDR2 YNFKEQ. Here the CDR3 reads CASSQYVSYGNEQFF. In DNA form, the CDR3 reads TGTGCCAGCAGCCAATATGTCTCGTACGGCAATGAGCAGTTCTTC.

The chain recombines TRBV20-1 with TRBJ1-3, with a tentative D call TRBD1 (6 bases). The ends were cut back, 6 bases at V and 4 bases at J, with 7 bases in the middle. Germline V CDR1 and CDR2: DFQATT, SNEGSKA (reference sequence). The CDR3 length is 11 residues. The CDR3 loop reads CSAGAGNTIYF. CDR3 nucleotide sequence: TGCAGTGCGGGGGCGGGAAACACCATATATTTT.

The chain uses TRBV10-3 and TRBJ1-2; 10 nucleotides match TRBD1. The CDR3 contains 14 residues. V shed 6 bases and J 3 bases; nucleotides not matched to a gene: 4. CDR1 is ENHRY and CDR2 is SYGVKD in the germline V gene. Here the CDR3 DNA reads TGTGCCATCAGGGCCGGGACAGGGGACTATGGCTACACCTTC. Translated: CAIRAGTGDYGYTF.

To note about this clone: Relative to the germline gene, one junction end is altered; a read error may explain this. V usage is TRBV7-7 and J usage is TRBJ2-3; the D is unclear. This CDR3 is 15 amino acids long. Germline values: CDR1 SSHAT, CDR2 FNYEAQ (reference sequence). CDR3 amino acids: CASSLGGGGTDTQYF. Written as DNA, the CDR3 is TGTGCTAGCAGCTTAGGCGGCGGAGGCACAGATACGCAGTATTTT. Full variable domain (outside the CDR3, taken from reference TRBV7-7 and TRBJ2-3): GAGVSQSPRYKVTKRGQDVTLRCDPISSHATLYWYQQALGQGPEFLTYFNYEAQPDKSGLPSDRFSAERPEGSISTLTIQRTEQRDSAMYRCASSLGGGGTDTQYFGPGTRLTVL.